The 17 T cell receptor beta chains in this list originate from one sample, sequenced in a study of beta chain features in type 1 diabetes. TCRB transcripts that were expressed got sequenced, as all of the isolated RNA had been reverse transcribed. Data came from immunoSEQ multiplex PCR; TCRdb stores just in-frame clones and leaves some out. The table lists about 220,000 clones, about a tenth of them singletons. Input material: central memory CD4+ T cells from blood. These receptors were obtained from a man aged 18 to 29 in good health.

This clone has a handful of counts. The CDR3 bases are TGTGCCAGCAGCCCACCCACTGGCCCCCAAGAGACCCAGTACTTC. Its protein is CASSPPTGPQETQYF. The chain is built from TRBV5-5 and TRBJ2-5; no definite D call. Trimming pared 4 bases from V and 1 base from J, leaving 14 bases between. The CDR3 has 15 amino acids. Germline V CDR1 and CDR2: SGHKS, YYEKEE (reference sequence). Looking up the rest from reference TRBV5-5 and TRBJ2-5 gives the full variable domain: DAGVTQSPTHLIKTRGQQVTLRCSPISGHKSVSWYQQVLGQGPQFIFQYYEKEERGRGNFPDRFSARQFPNYSSELNVNALLLGDSALYLCASSPPTGPQETQYFGPGTRLLVL.

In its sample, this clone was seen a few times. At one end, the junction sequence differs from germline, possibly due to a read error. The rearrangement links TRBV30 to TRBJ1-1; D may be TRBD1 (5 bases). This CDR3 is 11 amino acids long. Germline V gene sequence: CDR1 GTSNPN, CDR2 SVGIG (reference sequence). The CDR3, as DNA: TGTGCCTGGAGTAGGGGACCTGGGAGACCCTTT. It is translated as CAWSRGPGRPF.

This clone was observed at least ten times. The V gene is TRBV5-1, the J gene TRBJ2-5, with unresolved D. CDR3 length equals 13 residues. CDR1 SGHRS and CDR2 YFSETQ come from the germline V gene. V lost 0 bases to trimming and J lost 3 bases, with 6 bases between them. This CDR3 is CASSLGSEETQYF. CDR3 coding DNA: TGCGCCAGCAGCTTGGGGTCAGAAGAGACCCAGTACTTC.

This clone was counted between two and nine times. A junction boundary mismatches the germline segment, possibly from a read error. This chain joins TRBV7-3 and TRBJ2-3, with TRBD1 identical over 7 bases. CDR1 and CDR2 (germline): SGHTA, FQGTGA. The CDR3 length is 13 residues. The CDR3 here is CASSSDREDTQYF. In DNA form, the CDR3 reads TGTGCTAGCAGCTCCGACAGGGAAGATACGCAGTATTTT.

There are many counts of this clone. The CDR3 loop reads CASSSPAVAGYEQYF. Here the CDR3 DNA reads TGTGCCAGCAGCAGCCCCGCCGTAGCGGGCTACGAGCAGTACTTC. The chain couples TRBV6-5 to TRBJ2-7, with 7 bases identical to TRBD2. V trimming: 6 bases; J trimming: 3 bases; junction bases outside the gene matches: 11. Looked up from germline, CDR1 is MNHEY and CDR2 is SVGAGI. The CDR3 consists of 15 residues.

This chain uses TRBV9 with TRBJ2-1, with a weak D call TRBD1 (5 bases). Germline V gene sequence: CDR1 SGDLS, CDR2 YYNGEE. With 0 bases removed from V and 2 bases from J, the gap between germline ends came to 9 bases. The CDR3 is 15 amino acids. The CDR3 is CASSVAAGTYNEQFF. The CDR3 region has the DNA TGTGCCAGCAGCGTAGCGGCAGGGACCTACAATGAGCAGTTCTTC. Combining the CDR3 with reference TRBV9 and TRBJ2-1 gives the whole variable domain DSGVTQTPKHLITATGQRVTLRCSPRSGDLSVYWYQQSLDQGLQFLIQYYNGEERAKGNILERFSAQQFPDLHSELNLSSLELGDSALYFCASSVAAGTYNEQFFGPGTRLTVL.

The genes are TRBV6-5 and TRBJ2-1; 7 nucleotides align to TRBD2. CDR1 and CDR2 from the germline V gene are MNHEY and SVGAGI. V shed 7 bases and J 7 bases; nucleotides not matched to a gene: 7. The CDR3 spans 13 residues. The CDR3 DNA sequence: TGTGCCAGCAAGGGAGGTAGCGGGAATGAGCAGTTCTTC. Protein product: CASKGGSGNEQFF.

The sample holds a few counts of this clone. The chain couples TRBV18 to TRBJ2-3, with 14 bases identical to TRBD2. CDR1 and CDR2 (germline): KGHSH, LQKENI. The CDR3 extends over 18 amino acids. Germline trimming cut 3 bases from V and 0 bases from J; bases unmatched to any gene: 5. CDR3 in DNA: TGTGCCAGCTCACCTGGGACTAGCGGGAGCCGAAGCACAGATACGCAGTATTTT. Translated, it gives CASSPGTSGSRSTDTQYF.

CDR3 coding DNA: TGTGCCTGGACCGGGATCGGAGCTAACTATGGCTACACCTTC. Encoded protein: CAWTGIGANYGYTF. The V and J genes are TRBV30 and TRBJ1-2; D not certain. The germline V gene has CDR1 GTSNPN and CDR2 SVGIG (reference sequence). The CDR3 consists of 14 residues. Trimming removed 4 bases at V and 0 bases at J, with 12 bases between.

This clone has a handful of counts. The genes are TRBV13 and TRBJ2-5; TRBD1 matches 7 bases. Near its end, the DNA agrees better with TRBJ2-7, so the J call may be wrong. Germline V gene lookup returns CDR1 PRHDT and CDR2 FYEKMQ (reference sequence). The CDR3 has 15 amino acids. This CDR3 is CASSSTGMPPYEQYF. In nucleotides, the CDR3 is TGTGCCAGCAGCTCGACAGGGATGCCCCCCTACGAGCAGTACTTC.

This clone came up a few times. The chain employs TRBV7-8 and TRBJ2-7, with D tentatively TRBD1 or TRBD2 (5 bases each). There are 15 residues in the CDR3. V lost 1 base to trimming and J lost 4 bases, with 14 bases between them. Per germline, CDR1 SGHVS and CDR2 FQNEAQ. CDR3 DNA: TGTGCCAGCAGCTTAGACGGGACCCACAAGTACGAGCAGTACTTC. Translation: CASSLDGTHKYEQYF.

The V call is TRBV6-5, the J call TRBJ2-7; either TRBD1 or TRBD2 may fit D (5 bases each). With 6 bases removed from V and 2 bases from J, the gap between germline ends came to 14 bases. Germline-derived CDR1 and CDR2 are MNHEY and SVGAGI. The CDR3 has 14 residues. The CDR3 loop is CASRAGTGTYEQYF. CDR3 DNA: TGTGCCAGCAGAGCCGGGACGGGTACCTACGAGCAGTACTTC.

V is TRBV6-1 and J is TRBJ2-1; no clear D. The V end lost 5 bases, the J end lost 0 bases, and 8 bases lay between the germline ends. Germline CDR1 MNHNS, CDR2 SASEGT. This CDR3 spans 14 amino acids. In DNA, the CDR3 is TGTGCCAGCAGTAGCATGAGCTCCTACAATGAGCAGTTCTTC. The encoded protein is CASSSMSSYNEQFF.

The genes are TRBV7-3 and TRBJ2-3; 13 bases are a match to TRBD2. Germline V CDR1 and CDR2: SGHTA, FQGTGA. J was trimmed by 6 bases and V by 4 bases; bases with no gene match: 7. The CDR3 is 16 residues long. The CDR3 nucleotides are TGTGCCAGCAGCTCTGGACTAGCGGGAGCCTCTGATACGCAGTATTTT. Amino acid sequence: CASSSGLAGASDTQYF.

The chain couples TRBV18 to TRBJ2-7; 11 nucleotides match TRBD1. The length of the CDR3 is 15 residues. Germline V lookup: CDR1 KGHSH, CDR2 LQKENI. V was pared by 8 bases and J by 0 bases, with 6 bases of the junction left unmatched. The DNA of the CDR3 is TGTGCCAGCACGGCCGGGACAGGGGGCTCCTACGAGCAGTACTTC. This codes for CASTAGTGGSYEQYF. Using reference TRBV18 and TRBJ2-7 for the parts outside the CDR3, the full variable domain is NAGVMQNPRHLVRRRGQEARLRCSPMKGHSHVYWYRQLPEEGLKFMVYLQKENIIDESGMPKERFSAEFPKEGPSILRIQQVVRGDSAAYFCASTAGTGGSYEQYFGPGTRLTVT.

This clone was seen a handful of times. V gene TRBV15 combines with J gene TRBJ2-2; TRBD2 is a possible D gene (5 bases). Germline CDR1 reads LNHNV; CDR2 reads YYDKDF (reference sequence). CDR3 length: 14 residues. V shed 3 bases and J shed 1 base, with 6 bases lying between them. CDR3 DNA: TGTGCCACCAGCAGTGGAGGGAACACCGGGGAGCTGTTTTTT. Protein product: CATSSGGNTGELFF.

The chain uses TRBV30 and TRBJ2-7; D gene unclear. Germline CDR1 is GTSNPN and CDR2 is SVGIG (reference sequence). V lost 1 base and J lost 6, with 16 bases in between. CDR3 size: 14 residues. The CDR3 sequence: CAWSEWSVRTEQYF. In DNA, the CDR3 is TGTGCCTGGAGTGAGTGGTCCGTTAGGACCGAGCAGTACTTC. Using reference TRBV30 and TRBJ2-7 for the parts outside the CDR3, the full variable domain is SQTIHQWPATLVQPVGSPLSLECTVEGTSNPNLYWYRQAAGRGLQLLFYSVGIGQISSEVPQNLSASRPQDRQFILSSKKLLLSDSGFYLCAWSEWSVRTEQYFGPGTRLTVT.